This T cell receptor (beta chain) came from a study of cytomegalovirus exposure and HLA in healthy donors. The PCR employed 60 Vbeta primers together with 13 Jbeta primers. Sequencing was performed with immunoSEQ multiplex PCR; in TCRdb, only in-frame clones are kept and a portion is missing. The sample includes some 160,000 clones, roughly 80% of them seen just once. CDR1 is LGHNT and CDR2 is FRNRAP in the germline V gene. This CDR3 contains 13 residues. V was trimmed by 2 bases and J by 6 bases, leaving 8 bases between them. The chain uses TRBV12-5 and TRBJ1-5; D gene uncertain. This clonotype was sampled from a man aged 45-65 years in good health and CMV-seropositive. Sequencing used PBMCs. For the CDR3, the DNA is TGTGCTAGTGGTTTGCCCCCTAGTCAGCCCCAGCATTTT. Amino acid sequence: CASGLPPSQPQHF.